The 13 T cell receptor beta chains in this list originate from one sample, sequenced in a study of T cell repertoires and HLA-DP antigens. Clones were sequenced by immunoSEQ multiplex PCR, and TCRdb holds only the in-frame ones, with some missing. The repertoire has about 89,000 clones, about nine tenths of them found once; the top ten carry roughly 1.6%. Which antigens these TCRs recognize remains unknown. Sequences were obtained from CD4+ T cells from PBMCs. These receptors originate from a man aged 45-60 years in good health and CMV-seronegative.

Here the CDR3 DNA reads TGTGCCAGCACCAGAACAGGGGCTAACACTGAAGCTTTCTTT. It encodes CASTRTGANTEAFF. This chain connects TRBV7-9 to TRBJ1-1; 7 bases map to TRBD1. This CDR3 comprises 14 residues. CDR1 and CDR2 from the germline V gene are SEHNR and FQNEAQ (reference sequence). Germline trimming cut 7 bases from V and 2 bases from J; bases unmatched to any gene: 7.

The V call is TRBV9, the J call TRBJ2-5, with a tentative D call TRBD2 (5 bases). This CDR3 has 13 amino acids. The V end was cut by 2 bases, the J end by 7 bases, with 12 bases between. Germline assignment: CDR1 SGDLS and CDR2 YYNGEE. CDR3 bases: TGTGCCAGCAGCGTGACCCAAGAGGGGACCCAGTACTTC. As protein: CASSVTQEGTQYF.

The chain carries TRBV5-1 and TRBJ1-1; D gene ambiguous. CDR3 length: 15 amino acids. V lost 0 bases to trimming and J lost 4 bases, with 13 bases between them. In germline, CDR1 is SGHRS, CDR2 YFSETQ. CDR3 amino acids: CASSLALGGGTEAFF. The CDR3 nucleotides are TGCGCCAGCAGCTTGGCTCTGGGTGGTGGCACTGAAGCTTTCTTT.

V gene TRBV5-1 combines with J gene TRBJ2-3; 7 nucleotides align to TRBD1. Germline V CDR1 and CDR2: SGHRS, YFSETQ. Unmatched junction bases numbered 2, after V lost 4 bases and J lost 0 bases. There are 14 residues in the CDR3. CDR3 amino acids: CASSRDRSTDTQYF. The CDR3 DNA reads TGCGCCAGCAGCAGGGACAGAAGCACAGATACGCAGTATTTT.

This rearrangement joins TRBV5-4 to TRBJ2-1, with TRBD2 matching over 13 bases. The CDR3 runs 16 residues. CDR1 SGHNT and CDR2 YYREEE come from the germline V gene (reference sequence). After removal of 4 bases from V and 6 bases from J, the junction contained 7 bases not matched to a gene. The CDR3 spells CASSLPLAGGVNEQFF. The CDR3 DNA reads as TGTGCCAGCAGCCTACCACTAGCGGGAGGGGTCAATGAGCAGTTCTTC.

The chain employs TRBV6-6 and TRBJ1-4, with a possible D match to TRBD1 (5 bases). Trimming left V 3 bases short and J 8 bases short, with 16 bases between. CDR1 is MNHNY, CDR2 SVGAGI, per germline (reference sequence). There are 15 residues in the CDR3. Written as DNA, the CDR3 is TGTGCCAGCAGTTATTCCCTGCAGGGAGGGGAAAAACTGTTTTTT. As protein: CASSYSLQGGEKLFF.

The gene calls are TRBV2 and TRBJ2-1, with TRBD2 as a possible D gene (5 bases). CDR1 is SNHLY and CDR2 is FYNNEI in the germline V gene. The length of the CDR3 is 14 residues. V lost 3 bases, J lost 4 bases, and 10 bases lay in between. CDR3 loop: CASSDREPYNEQFF. CDR3 nucleotide sequence: TGTGCCAGCAGTGACCGGGAACCTTACAATGAGCAGTTCTTC.

This clone was detected once. The chain employs TRBV19 and TRBJ2-2, with D possibly being TRBD1 or TRBD2 (5 bases each). Trimming took 1 base from V and 1 from J, leaving 10 bases between them. Germline CDR1 and CDR2: LNHDA and SQIVND (reference sequence). This CDR3 contains 16 residues. CDR3 in amino acids: CASSIGGTVNTGELFF. The CDR3 DNA follows: TGTGCCAGTAGTATAGGGGGGACCGTGAACACCGGGGAGCTGTTTTTT.

The chain joins TRBV4-3 to TRBJ1-2; D remains unclear. From germline, CDR1 is LGHNA and CDR2 YSLEER. The CDR3 covers 15 residues. The germline V and J ends were trimmed by 0 bases and 1 base, with 9 bases remaining between them. The CDR3 bases are TGCGCCAGCAGCCAAGAGGGCGGGAGTAACTATGGCTACACCTTC. As protein: CASSQEGGSNYGYTF.

The V and J genes are TRBV7-2 and TRBJ1-1; tentative D call: TRBD1 (5 bases). Trimming cost V 2 bases and J 11 bases, with 12 bases left between them. Germline CDR1 and CDR2: SGHTA and FQGNSA. The CDR3 is 12 amino acids. The CDR3 sequence: CASSLNSGLAFF. The CDR3 DNA is TGTGCCAGCAGCTTAAACTCAGGGTTGGCTTTCTTT.

The J gene is TRBJ2-5, the V gene TRBV28; unclear D gene. Germline CDR1 is MDHEN and CDR2 is SYDVKM. V was trimmed by 5 bases and J by 0 bases, leaving 7 bases between them. This CDR3 spans 13 amino acids. The CDR3, as DNA: TGTGCCAGCAGTAGTTCGTACCAAGAGACCCAGTACTTC. Translated, it gives CASSSSYQETQYF. Full variable domain (remainder filled in from reference TRBV28 and TRBJ2-5): DVKVTQSSRYLVKRTGEKVFLECVQDMDHENMFWYRQDPGLGLRLIYFSYDVKMKEKGDIPEGYSVSREKKERFSLILESASTNQTSMYLCASSSSYQETQYFGPGTRLLVL.

The chain carries TRBV9 and TRBJ2-1; D is ambiguous. The germline V gene has CDR1 SGDLS and CDR2 YYNGEE. CDR3 length: 16 amino acids. Trimming took off 2 bases at V and 4 bases at J, with 16 bases between the two ends. CDR3 in amino acids: CASSVELGLQYNEQFF. The CDR3 DNA sequence: TGTGCCAGCAGCGTTGAGTTGGGTTTGCAGTACAATGAGCAGTTCTTC.

The CDR3: CASSSSILRDNYGYTF. CDR3 bases: TGTGCCAGCAGCTCATCCATTCTCCGGGACAACTATGGCTACACCTTC. The chain is built from TRBV7-2 and TRBJ1-2, with a possible D match to TRBD1 (5 bases). Germline values: CDR1 SGHTA, CDR2 FQGNSA. The CDR3 has 16 amino acids. The ends were cut back, 4 bases at V and 2 bases at J, with 17 bases in the middle.